The T cell receptor beta chain under discussion was sequenced for a study of STAT3 mutations in large granular lymphocyte leukemia. Average productive template count per sample was approximately 40,000. Some clones are missing from TCRdb's copy, which holds only in-frame ones; the method was immunoSEQ multiplex PCR. The sample lists about 15,000 clones; roughly 91% were seen once. From germline, CDR1 is MGHRA and CDR2 YSYEKL. This CDR3 spans 13 amino acids. With 0 bases removed from V and 0 bases from J, the gap between germline ends came to 2 bases. A remark on this clone: Its antigen is as yet unknown.

Study outcomes and limitations: Every T-LGLL patient had at least one immunodominant TCRbeta clonotype.

This clonotype was sampled from a woman in her 50s with T-cell large granular lymphocyte leukemia. Some clones in this sample may be carry-over from other donors' samples. V is TRBV4-1 and J is TRBJ2-5; D gene ambiguous. Source material: peripheral blood mononuclear cells. CDR3 loop: CASSQDYQETQYF. CDR3 nucleotide sequence: TGCGCCAGCAGCCAAGACTACCAAGAGACCCAGTACTTC.